This T cell receptor (beta chain) was obtained from a study of T cell repertoires in cytomegalovirus infection. The study, taken as a whole, reports: CMV carriers having the relevant HLA were flagged by cumulative public TCR beta family frequency.

On this clonotype itself: As yet, its antigen is unknown.

One entry per CDR3 protein, called by TCRdb with MiXCR from the reads. The table lists roughly 230,000 distinct CDR3 sequences, more than 9% of them singletons, with 1.5% to 2% in the top ten. The CDR3 runs to 13 residues. Germline assignment: CDR1 SNHLY and CDR2 FYNNEI. V trimming: 6 bases; J trimming: 5 bases; junction bases outside the gene matches: 6. The V call is TRBV2, the J call TRBJ2-7; TRBD1 aligns across 8 bases. The source of this sequence is a human donor in good health (CMV status not recorded). Some clones in this sample may be carry-over from other donors' samples. The sample taken for sequencing was PBMCs. The CDR3 here is CASRPDRGNEQYF. DNA for the CDR3: TGTGCCAGCAGACCCGACAGGGGCAACGAGCAGTACTTC.